This is a list of T cell receptor beta chains from one sample in a study of beta chain features in type 1 diabetes. Sequencing was performed with immunoSEQ multiplex PCR; in TCRdb, only in-frame clones are kept and a portion is missing. The data contain 300,000 to 400,000 clones, around 9% of them singletons. Sequencing used central memory CD4+ T cells from blood. These receptors all stem from a man aged 25 to 40 with type 1 diabetes. Each CDR3 is given with its conserved first and last residue. D genes are given only for firm matches. For some rows the clone size is stated as once, few or many, or as a class when expanded; others skip it.

-,TRBJ1-2,TRBD1,TRBV9,CASSAQGALYGYTF,TGTGCCAGCAGCGCTCAGGGGGCCCTCTATGGCTACACCTTC
-,TRBJ2-5,-,TRBV7-7,CASSRRLDSETQYF,TGTGCCAGCAGCCGTCGACTAGACTCAGAGACCCAGTACTTC
-,TRBJ2-2,-,TRBV12-5,CASAWGDNTGELFF,TGTGCTAGTGCCTGGGGGGACAACACCGGGGAGCTGTTTTTT
few,TRBJ2-5,TRBD2,TRBV5-6,CASSAGASSGVEETQYF,TGTGCCAGCAGCGCCGGAGCGAGTAGCGGGGTCGAAGAGACCCAGTACTTC
-,TRBJ1-2,-,TRBV5-6,CASSSNFPDVTF,TGTGCCAGCAGCTCCAACTTCCCGGACGTCACCTTC
many,TRBJ1-1,TRBD1,TRBV18,CASSPRGTVNTEAFF,TGTGCCAGCTCACCAAGGGGGACAGTGAACACTGAAGCTTTCTTT
-,TRBJ1-2,TRBD1,TRBV5-1,CASSWTGGEGGYTF,TGCGCCAGCAGCTGGACAGGGGGCGAAGGGGGCTACACCTTC
few,TRBJ1-5,-,TRBV27,CASSLGGGEGNQPQHF,TGTGCCAGCAGTTTAGGGGGCGGAGAGGGCAATCAGCCCCAGCATTTT
-,TRBJ2-7,-,TRBV29-1,CSVESRDGSYEQYF,TGCAGCGTTGAATCCCGGGACGGCTCCTACGAGCAGTACTTC
-,TRBJ2-7,-,TRBV5-1,CASSLVQGLWDEQYF,TGCGCCAGCAGCTTGGTTCAGGGCCTCTGGGACGAGCAGTACTTC
-,TRBJ1-2,TRBD1,TRBV29-1,CSGSTGGNYGYTF,TGCAGCGGGAGCACAGGGGGCAACTATGGCTACACCTTC
-,TRBJ2-1,-,TRBV19,CASSIDQNSYNEQFF,TGTGCCAGTAGTATAGATCAGAACAGTTACAATGAGCAGTTCTTC
few,TRBJ1-1,-,TRBV27,CASSFRHSNTEAFF,TGTGCCAGCAGTTTTAGACACTCGAACACTGAAGCTTTCTTT
-,TRBJ2-5,TRBD1,TRBV6-5,CASRRDRGQETQYF,TGTGCCAGCAGACGGGACAGGGGACAAGAGACCCAGTACTTC
-,TRBJ1-2,-,TRBV5-1,CASSLDGPPLGYTF,TGCGCCAGCAGCTTGGACGGGCCCCCGTTGGGCTACACCTTC
few,TRBJ2-7,-,TRBV28,CASSASGARRAYEQYF,TGTGCCAGCAGTGCGTCAGGGGCGAGGAGAGCCTACGAGCAGTACTTC
few,TRBJ1-2,-,TRBV7-9,CASSFWGYDYGYTF,TGTGCCAGCAGCTTCTGGGGGTACGACTATGGCTACACCTTC
-,TRBJ2-3,-,TRBV27,CASSLSDSTDTQYF,TGTGCCAGCAGTTTATCGGACAGCACAGATACGCAGTATTTT
few,TRBJ2-7,-,TRBV7-2,CASSFGTVEQYF,TGTGCCAGCAGCTTTGGGACTGTCGAGCAGTACTTC
few,TRBJ1-5,-,TRBV7-9,CASSFTSNQPQHF,TGTGCCAGCAGCTTTACGAGCAATCAGCCCCAGCATTTT
-,TRBJ2-4,TRBD2,TRBV25-1,CASSETGGVNIQYF,TGTGCCAGCAGTGAAACCGGGGGGGTAAACATTCAGTACTTC
-,TRBJ1-2,-,TRBV5-6,CASRPVGFGGGGYTF,TGTGCCAGCAGGCCCGTTGGGTTTGGAGGTGGCGGCTACACCTTC
-,TRBJ1-1,-,TRBV30,CAWTDSYNTEAFF,TGTGCCTGGACTGACAGTTATAACACTGAAGCTTTCTTT
-,TRBJ1-6,-,TRBV10-2,CASRGEGGNSPLHF,TGCGCCAGCAGGGGGGAAGGTGGGAATTCACCCCTCCACTTT
few,TRBJ1-5,TRBD1,TRBV7-2,CASSSGQGVQPQHF,TGTGCCAGCAGCTCCGGACAGGGCGTTCAGCCCCAGCATTTT
-,TRBJ2-1,-,TRBV30,CAWSATHNEQFF,TGTGCCTGGAGTGCCACCCACAATGAGCAGTTCTTC
-,TRBJ2-2,TRBD1,TRBV6-5,CASSYGTGDTGELFF,TGTGCCAGCAGTTACGGGACAGGGGACACCGGGGAGCTGTTTTTT
many,TRBJ1-1,-,TRBV19,CASSTRGATEAFF,TGTGCCAGTAGTACCCGGGGGGCCACTGAAGCTTTCTTT
-,TRBJ1-1,-,TRBV4-1,CASSQDVGPLYTEAFF,TGCGCCAGCAGCCAAGATGTTGGTCCCCTCTACACTGAAGCTTTCTTT
-,TRBJ2-3,-,TRBV29-1,CSVEVGVRTDTQYF,TGCAGCGTTGAAGTGGGGGTTCGCACAGATACGCAGTATTTT
-,TRBJ2-1,TRBD1,TRBV2,CASSANTGGSNEQFF,TGTGCCAGCAGTGCGAACACAGGGGGATCGAATGAGCAGTTCTTC
-,TRBJ2-6,-,TRBV2,CASFGSGANVLTF,TGTGCCAGCTTCGGCTCTGGGGCCAACGTCCTGACTTTC
-,TRBJ2-7,-,TRBV6-5,CASSYRNQGPYEQYF,TGTGCCAGCAGTTATCGCAACCAGGGTCCCTACGAGCAGTACTTC
few,TRBJ2-7,TRBD2,TRBV11-2,CASSLTLAGEEQYF,TGTGCCAGCAGCTTAACTCTAGCGGGGGAAGAGCAGTACTTC
-,TRBJ1-1,-,TRBV5-1,CASSLAQDNTEAFF,TGCGCCAGCAGCTTGGCCCAGGATAACACTGAAGCTTTCTTT